The sequence of this T cell receptor (beta chain) was determined in a study of control samples from healthy donors and cancer patients. Only in-frame clones appear in the TCRdb table, and some are missing; sequencing was by immunoSEQ multiplex PCR. The repertoire holds 100,000 to 150,000 clones, with around nine tenths as singletons. The CDR3 spans 13 residues. Germline-derived CDR1 and CDR2 are SQVTM and ANQGSEA. V was cut by 5 bases and J by 7 bases, with 18 bases left in between. The sample comprised PBMCs. The receptor comes from a man aged 45 to 65 with head and neck cancer. The rearrangement uses TRBV29-1 and TRBJ2-7, with a possible D match to TRBD2 (6 bases). The CDR3 protein is CSVFTASAGEQYF. The CDR3 DNA is TGCAGCGTTTTTACAGCATCCGCGGGGGAGCAGTACTTC.